The 5 T cell receptor beta chains listed next were all sequenced from one sample in a study of OX40 agonist ivuxolimab in advanced cancers. Here immunoSEQ multiplex PCR was the method, and the copy in TCRdb shows in-frame clones only, minus some. The data hold thousands of clones, with about 85% observed a single time. This specimen was CD4+ or CD8+ T cells sorted from blood, taken in a trial of the OX40 agonist ivuxolimab. The receptors were gathered from an adult with an advanced solid tumor such as melanoma, head and neck, liver or kidney cancer.

The chain links TRBV4-1 to TRBJ2-5, with D possibly matching TRBD2 (5 bases). The CDR3 sequence is 16 residues long. Trimming left V 0 bases short and J 1 base short, with 12 bases between. Germline loops: CDR1 MGHRA, CDR2 YSYEKL. CDR3 nucleotide sequence: TGCGCCAGCAGCCAAGATCCCCCAGCGGCCCAAGAGACCCAGTACTTC. This encodes CASSQDPPAAQETQYF.

CDR3 coding DNA: TGTGCCTGGGGGGGCCTGCTCAACTATGGCTACACCTTC. Its protein is CAWGGLLNYGYTF. V and J are TRBV2 and TRBJ1-2; TRBD1 is a possible D gene (6 bases). V dropped 11 bases and J dropped 2 bases, with 15 bases sitting between them. This CDR3 region has 13 residues. In germline, CDR1 is SNHLY, CDR2 FYNNEI.

This clone was counted a few times. The V gene is TRBV21-1, the J gene TRBJ1-1; TRBD1, as called in the table, went unchecked against the DNA. TRBV21-1 is tagged as a pseudogene. The CDR3 has 14 amino acids. In DNA form, the CDR3 reads TGTGCCAGCAGCGAGAGACATAATGGGACTGAAGCTTTCTTT. Protein product: CASSERHNGTEAFF.

The rearrangement joins TRBV27 to TRBJ2-3; perhaps TRBD1 as D (6 bases). Germline V gene sequence: CDR1 MNHEY, CDR2 SMNVEV (reference sequence). The CDR3 is 13 amino acids. V lost 9 bases and J lost 4, with 14 bases in between. CDR3 protein: CASWSQGPDTQYF. CDR3 in DNA: TGTGCCAGTTGGTCCCAGGGGCCAGATACGCAGTATTTT.

The genes are TRBV28 and TRBJ1-2; 11 bases match TRBD1. Germline assignment: CDR1 MDHEN and CDR2 SYDVKM. The CDR3 is 15 amino acids. With 1 base clipped from V and 5 bases from J, the junction kept 3 bases outside the gene matches. CDR3: CASSLLGTGGYGYTF. CDR3 DNA: TGTGCCAGCAGTTTATTGGGGACAGGGGGTTATGGCTACACCTTC.